This T cell receptor beta chain was obtained from a study of cytomegalovirus exposure and HLA in healthy donors. Study-wide results and caveats: Rarity marked most TCR sequences, yet some public TCRs occurred in many donors. The analysis excluded some indistinguishable V segments, including TRBV6-2 and TRBV6-3. Certain sequence variants were highly shared and formed a cluster, and this cluster was likely a sequencing artifact. Researchers counted 180 or so TCR beta chains as cytomegalovirus-associated.

On this clone itself: Its antigen is undetermined.

Trimming left V 1 base short and J 8 bases short, with 13 bases between. Germline CDR1 SGDLS, CDR2 YYNGEE. The length of the CDR3 is 14 residues. A multiplex PCR was run with 60 Vbeta primers and 13 Jbeta primers. TCRdb's table, derived via immunoSEQ multiplex PCR, lists solely in-frame clones and lacks some. The repertoire includes about 170,000 clones, around 80% of them detected once, and 2% to 2.5% sits in the top ten. The V gene is TRBV9, the J gene TRBJ2-1; the D is unclear. The sample consisted of PBMCs. This clonotype was sampled from a woman aged 50 to 60 in good health and CMV-seronegative. CDR3 bases: TGTGCCAGCAGCGTACAGACTTCTCGCGATGAGCAGTTCTTC. Residues: CASSVQTSRDEQFF.